This TCR beta chain was profiled in a study of cytomegalovirus exposure and HLA in healthy donors. Study-level information: In a previous analysis, approximately 110 million unique TCR beta sequences were found from some 180 million T cells.

Primers for the PCR totalled 60 Vbeta and 13 Jbeta. The data were produced by immunoSEQ multiplex PCR, yet TCRdb's version contains in-frame clones alone and is incomplete. The sample has 200,000 or so clones, around 82% seen once. Overall study findings and caveats: TCR sequences were mostly rare, though some public TCRs occurred in many donors. After further analysis at a later stage, 16,951 TCR beta sequences were associated with HLA alleles at 0.05 false discovery rate. In a later analysis, TCR beta V- and J-gene trimming showed a link to a missense DCLRE1C variant.

In regard to this clone: Its matching antigen is unknown.

The V gene's germline CDR1 is SGHVS and CDR2 FQNEAQ. The CDR3 totals 15 residues. This chain connects TRBV7-8 to TRBJ2-5; 9 bases map to TRBD2. The end of the DNA is better explained by TRBJ2-7, so the J call may be wrong. The sequence was obtained from a woman aged 25 to 39 in good health and CMV-seronegative. Source material: PBMCs. The CDR3 DNA reads as TGTGCCAGCAGCTTAGCTAGCGGGGGTCCCTACGAGCAGTACTTC. As protein: CASSLASGGPYEQYF.